This is a list of T cell receptor beta chains from one sample in a study of blood T cell repertoires in COVID-19. Assay: immunoSEQ multiplex PCR; the TCRdb copy retains only in-frame clones and omits some. The sample has tens of thousands of clones, about nine tenths seen once. Sequenced: peripheral blood. These receptors were taken from a male donor with acute or convalescent COVID-19. The CDR3 runs from the conserved cysteine through the conserved F or W. A D gene is named only where the DNA matches it firmly.

D gene	V gene	J gene	CDR3 protein
TRBD1	TRBV28	TRBJ1-5	CASRTGGVQPQHF
TRBD2	TRBV7-2	TRBJ2-7	CASSSSGGAYEQYF
TRBD1	TRBV7-9	TRBJ1-2	CASSLGQGGGYTF
.	TRBV5-4	TRBJ2-5	CASSFMETQYF
.	TRBV19	TRBJ1-6	CASRSSGTMNSPLHF
.	TRBV28	TRBJ2-3	CASTGEPARDTQYF
TRBD1	TRBV5-1	TRBJ1-2	CASSLDPGGGYTF
TRBD1	TRBV19	TRBJ2-3	CASQPAGQAVDTQYF
TRBD2	TRBV6-5	TRBJ2-5	CASSPLAGGQETQYF
TRBD2	TRBV29-1	TRBJ2-1	CSVERREGVSEQFF
TRBD1	TRBV24-1	TRBJ1-5	CATSDPGTGNNQPQHF
.	TRBV5-1	TRBJ2-3	CASSLGLNTDTQYF
.	TRBV19	TRBJ1-2	CASLDRLCCTF
TRBD2	TRBV19	TRBJ2-5	CASSIGGLPQETQYF
.	TRBV12-3/TRBV12-4	TRBJ1-1	CASSFWQAEAFF
TRBD1	TRBV9	TRBJ1-6	CASSVEGAVDSPLHF
TRBD2	TRBV9	TRBJ2-2	CASSTRTSPRELFF
TRBD2	TRBV5-4	TRBJ2-1	CASSLASGGAGEQFF
.	TRBV6-5	TRBJ1-1	CASSYRQHTEAFF